This T cell receptor beta chain appears in the sequencing data of a study of CD8 T cells in ankylosing spondylitis. Germline values: CDR1 MGHRA, CDR2 YSYEKL. J lost 6 bases, V lost 1 base, and 3 bases had no gene match. This CDR3 region has 14 residues. This clonotype was observed a handful of times. The antigen is not known. Findings and caveats of the study: Reportedly, disease-linked clones are significantly enriched in ankylosing spondylitis patients' matched synovial fluid. Ankylosing spondylitis blood seemed to carry a telltale TCR beta motif made of under ten highly homologous variants. In reactive arthritis synovial fluid and blood, some motif variants had been reported before. With a CD8+ phenotype, disease-linked clones were relatively rare in peripheral blood.

The TCR beta libraries were generated through quantitative 5'-RACE incorporating molecular barcodes. A single record per CDR3 protein comes from TCRdb applying MiXCR to the 5' RACE reads. This sample yields 450,000 to 550,000 distinct CDR3 sequences, of which roughly 5.2% are seen a single time; around 3.5% belongs to the top ten. The sample taken for sequencing was blood, either unsorted or a sorted T cell fraction (not recorded which). The source of this sequence is a male donor with ankylosing spondylitis. The chain recombines TRBV4-1 with TRBJ1-2, with TRBD1 matching 9 bases. The CDR3: CASSQVQGANGYTF. The CDR3 DNA reads as TGCGCCAGCAGCCAAGTACAGGGGGCCAATGGCTACACCTTC.